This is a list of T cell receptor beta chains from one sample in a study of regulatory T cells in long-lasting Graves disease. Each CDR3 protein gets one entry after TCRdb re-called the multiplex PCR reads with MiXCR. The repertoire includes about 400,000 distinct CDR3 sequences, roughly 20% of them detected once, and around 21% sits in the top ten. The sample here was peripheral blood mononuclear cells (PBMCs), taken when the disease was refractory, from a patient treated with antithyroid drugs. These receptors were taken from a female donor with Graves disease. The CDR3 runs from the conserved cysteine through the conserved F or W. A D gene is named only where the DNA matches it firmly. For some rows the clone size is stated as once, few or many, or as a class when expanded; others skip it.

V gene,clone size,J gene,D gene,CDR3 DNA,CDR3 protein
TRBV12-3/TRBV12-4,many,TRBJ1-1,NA,TGTGCCAGCAGTTTCGGGAGTCGTGCGCGCAGCACTGAAGCTTTCTTT,CASSFGSRARSTEAFF
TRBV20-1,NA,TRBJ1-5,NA,TGCAGTGCTAGAAGTAGCAGGGGACCTTATCAGCCCCAGCATTTT,CSARSSRGPYQPQHF
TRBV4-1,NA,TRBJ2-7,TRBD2,TGCGCCAGCAGCCAAGATACTAGCGGGAGTACCTCCGGATACGAGCAGTACTTC,CASSQDTSGSTSGYEQYF
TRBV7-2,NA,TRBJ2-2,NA,TGTGCCAGCAGCTTAGCGGGCTCGGGGGCCGGGGAGCTGTTTTTT,CASSLAGSGAGELFF
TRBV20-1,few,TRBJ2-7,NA,TGCAGTGCTCACTCCGTGGGCAGGTTCTACGAGCAGTACTTC,CSAHSVGRFYEQYF
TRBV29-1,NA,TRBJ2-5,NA,TGCAGCGTAGGGATGTGGGGGGAGACCCAGTACTTC,CSVGMWGETQYF
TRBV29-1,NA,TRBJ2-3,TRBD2,TGCAGCGTTACTAGCGGTCGCACAGATACGCAGTATTTT,CSVTSGRTDTQYF
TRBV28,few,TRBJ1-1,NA,TGTGCCAGCAGTTTATCAGAACACACCGTTGAAGCTTTCTTT,CASSLSEHTVEAFF
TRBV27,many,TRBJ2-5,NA,TGTGCCAGCAGTCCCATACCCGGACTTGATTCATCGGAGACCCAGTACTTC,CASSPIPGLDSSETQYF
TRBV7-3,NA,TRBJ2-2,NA,TGTGCCAGCAGCGCCGGGGCCGGGGAGCTGTTTTTT,CASSAGAGELFF
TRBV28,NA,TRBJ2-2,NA,TGTGCCAGCAGTCTCAGGGCGCCCAACCTCCGGGCGAACACCGGGGAGCTGTTTTTT,CASSLRAPNLRANTGELFF